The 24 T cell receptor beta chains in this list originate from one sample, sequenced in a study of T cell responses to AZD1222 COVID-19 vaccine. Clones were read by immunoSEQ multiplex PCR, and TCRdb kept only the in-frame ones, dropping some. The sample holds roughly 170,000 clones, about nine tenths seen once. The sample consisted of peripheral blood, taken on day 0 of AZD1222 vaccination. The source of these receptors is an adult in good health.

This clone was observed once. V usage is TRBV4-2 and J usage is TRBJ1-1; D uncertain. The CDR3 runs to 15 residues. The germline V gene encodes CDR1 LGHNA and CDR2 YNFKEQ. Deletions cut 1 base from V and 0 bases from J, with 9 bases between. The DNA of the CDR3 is TGTGCCAGCAGCCAAGGAGGTGCGGTGAACACTGAAGCTTTCTTT. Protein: CASSQGGAVNTEAFF.

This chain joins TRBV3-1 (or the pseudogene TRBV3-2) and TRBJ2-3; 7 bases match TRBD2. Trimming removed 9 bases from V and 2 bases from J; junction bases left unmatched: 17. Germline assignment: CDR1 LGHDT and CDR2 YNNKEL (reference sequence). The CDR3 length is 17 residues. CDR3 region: CARPIRVAGDFTDTQYF. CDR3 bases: TGTGCCAGACCTATTAGGGTAGCGGGTGATTTCACAGATACGCAGTATTTT.

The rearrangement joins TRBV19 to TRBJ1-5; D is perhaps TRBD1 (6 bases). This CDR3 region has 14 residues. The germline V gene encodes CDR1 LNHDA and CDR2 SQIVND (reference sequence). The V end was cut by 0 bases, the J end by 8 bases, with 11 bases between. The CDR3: CASSIDGGVEPQHF. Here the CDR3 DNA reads TGTGCCAGTAGTATAGATGGGGGCGTTGAGCCCCAGCATTTT.

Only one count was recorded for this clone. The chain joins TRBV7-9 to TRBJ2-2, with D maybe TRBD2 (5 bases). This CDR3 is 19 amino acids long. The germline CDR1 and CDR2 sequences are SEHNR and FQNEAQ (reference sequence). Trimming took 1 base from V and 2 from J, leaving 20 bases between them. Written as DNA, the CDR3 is TGTGCCAGCAGCTTAGTCAGAATTCCGGGAAAAGGTAACACCGGGGAGCTGTTTTTT. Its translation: CASSLVRIPGKGNTGELFF.

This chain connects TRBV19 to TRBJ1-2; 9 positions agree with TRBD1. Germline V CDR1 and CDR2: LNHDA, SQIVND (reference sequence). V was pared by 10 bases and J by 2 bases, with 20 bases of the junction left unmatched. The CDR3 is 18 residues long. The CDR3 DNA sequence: TGTGCCACCTACACCTTTTGGACAGGGGCCTCACAGAACTATGGCTACACCTTC. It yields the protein CATYTFWTGASQNYGYTF.

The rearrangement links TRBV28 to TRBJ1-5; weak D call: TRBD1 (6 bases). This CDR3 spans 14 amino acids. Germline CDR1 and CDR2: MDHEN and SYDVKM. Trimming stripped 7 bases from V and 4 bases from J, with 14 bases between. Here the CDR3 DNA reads TGTGCCAGCAAATCAGGGGCGGGGAATCAGCCCCAGCATTTT. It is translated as CASKSGAGNQPQHF.

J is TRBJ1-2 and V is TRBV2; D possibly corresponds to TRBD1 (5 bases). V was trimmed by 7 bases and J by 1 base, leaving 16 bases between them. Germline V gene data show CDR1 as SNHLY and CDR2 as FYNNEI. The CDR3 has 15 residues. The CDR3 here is CASKGRALGNYGYTF. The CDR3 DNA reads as TGTGCCAGCAAGGGCAGGGCATTGGGTAACTATGGCTACACCTTC.

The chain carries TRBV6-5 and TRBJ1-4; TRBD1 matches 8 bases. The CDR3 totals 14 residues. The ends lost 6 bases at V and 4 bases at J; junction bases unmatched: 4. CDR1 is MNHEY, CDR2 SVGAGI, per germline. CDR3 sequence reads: CASSDRGYNEKLFF. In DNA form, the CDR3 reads TGTGCCAGCAGCGACAGGGGTTATAATGAAAAACTGTTTTTT.

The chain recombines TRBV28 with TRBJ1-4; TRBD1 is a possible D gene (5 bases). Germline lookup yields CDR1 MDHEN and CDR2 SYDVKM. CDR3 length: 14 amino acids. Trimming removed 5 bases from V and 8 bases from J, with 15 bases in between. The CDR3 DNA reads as TGTGCCAGCAGTACGCCGGCGGGGCGGGAAAAACTGTTTTTT. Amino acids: CASSTPAGREKLFF.

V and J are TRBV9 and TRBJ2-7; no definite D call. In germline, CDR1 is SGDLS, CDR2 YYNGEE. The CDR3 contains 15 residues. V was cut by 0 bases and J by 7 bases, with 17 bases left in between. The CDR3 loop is CASSVGQAPMGEQYF. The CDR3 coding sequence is TGTGCCAGCAGCGTAGGCCAGGCGCCCATGGGGGAGCAGTACTTC.

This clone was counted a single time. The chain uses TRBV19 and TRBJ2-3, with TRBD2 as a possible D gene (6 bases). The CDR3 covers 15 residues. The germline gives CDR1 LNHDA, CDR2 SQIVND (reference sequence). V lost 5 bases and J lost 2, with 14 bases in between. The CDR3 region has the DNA TGTGCCAGTAGTGCGTACGGGAGCTTCACAGATACGCAGTATTTT. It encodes CASSAYGSFTDTQYF. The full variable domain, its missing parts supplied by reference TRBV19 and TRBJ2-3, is DGGITQSPKYLFRKEGQNVTLSCEQNLNHDAMYWYRQDPGQGLRLIYYSQIVNDFQKGDIAEGYSVSREKKESFPLTVTSAQKNPTAFYLCASSAYGSFTDTQYFGPGTRLTVL.

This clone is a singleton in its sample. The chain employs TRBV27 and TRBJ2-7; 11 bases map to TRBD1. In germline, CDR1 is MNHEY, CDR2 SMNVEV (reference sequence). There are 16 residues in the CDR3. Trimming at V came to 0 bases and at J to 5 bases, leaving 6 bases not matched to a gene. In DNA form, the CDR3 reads TGTGCCAGCAGTTTATCCGGACAGGGGGCCTTTAACGAGCAGTACTTC. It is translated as CASSLSGQGAFNEQYF.

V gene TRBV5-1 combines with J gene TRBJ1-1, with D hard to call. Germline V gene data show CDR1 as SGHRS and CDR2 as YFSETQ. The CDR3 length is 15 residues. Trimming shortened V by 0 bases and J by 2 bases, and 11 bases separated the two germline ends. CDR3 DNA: TGCGCCAGCAGCTTGGAAGAGGGAATAAACACTGAAGCTTTCTTT. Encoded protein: CASSLEEGINTEAFF.

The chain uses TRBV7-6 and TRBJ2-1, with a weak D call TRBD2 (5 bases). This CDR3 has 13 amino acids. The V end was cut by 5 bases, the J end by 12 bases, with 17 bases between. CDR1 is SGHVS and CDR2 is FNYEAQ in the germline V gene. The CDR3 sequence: CASSPSLEVRQFF. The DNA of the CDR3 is TGTGCCAGCAGCCCCTCGTTGGAGGTTCGGCAGTTCTTC. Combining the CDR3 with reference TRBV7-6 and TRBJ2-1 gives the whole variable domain GAGVSQSPRYKVTKRGQDVALRCDPISGHVSLYWYRQALGQGPEFLTYFNYEAQQDKSGLPNDRFSAERPEGSISTLTIQRTEQRDSAMYRCASSPSLEVRQFFGPGTRLTVL.

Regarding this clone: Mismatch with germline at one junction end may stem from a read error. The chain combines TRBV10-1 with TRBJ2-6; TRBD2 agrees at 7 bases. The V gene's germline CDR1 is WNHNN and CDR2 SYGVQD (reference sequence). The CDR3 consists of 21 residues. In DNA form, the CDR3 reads TGCGCCAGCTGTGAGACATCCTTCGGGGGGACGGGGGGCTCTGGGGCCAACGTCCTGACTTTC. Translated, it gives CASCETSFGGTGGSGANVLTF.

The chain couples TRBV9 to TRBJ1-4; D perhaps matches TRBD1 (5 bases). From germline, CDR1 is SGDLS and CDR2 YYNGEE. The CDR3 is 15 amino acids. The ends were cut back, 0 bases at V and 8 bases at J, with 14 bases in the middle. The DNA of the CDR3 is TGTGCCAGCAGCGTAGGTTTCCAGGGCGGGGAAAAACTGTTTTTT. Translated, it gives CASSVGFQGGEKLFF.

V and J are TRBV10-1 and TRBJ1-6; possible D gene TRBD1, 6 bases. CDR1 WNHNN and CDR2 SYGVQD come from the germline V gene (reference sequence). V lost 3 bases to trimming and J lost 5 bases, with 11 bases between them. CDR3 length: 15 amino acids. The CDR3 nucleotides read TGCGCCAGCAGTGAAGGGGGGCTGGATAATTCACCCCTCCACTTT. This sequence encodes CASSEGGLDNSPLHF.

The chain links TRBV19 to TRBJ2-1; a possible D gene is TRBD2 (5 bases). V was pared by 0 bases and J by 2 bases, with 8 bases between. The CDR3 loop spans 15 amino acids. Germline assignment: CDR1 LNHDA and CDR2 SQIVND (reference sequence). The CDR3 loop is CASSIERRAYNEQFF. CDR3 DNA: TGTGCCAGTAGTATAGAAAGGCGGGCCTACAATGAGCAGTTCTTC.

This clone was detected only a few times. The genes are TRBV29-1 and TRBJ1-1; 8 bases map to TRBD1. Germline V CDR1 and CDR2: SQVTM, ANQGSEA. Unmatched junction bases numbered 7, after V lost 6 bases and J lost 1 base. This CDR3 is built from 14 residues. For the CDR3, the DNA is TGCAGCGTCTCAGGGGGCCGGGGGAACACTGAAGCTTTCTTT. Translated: CSVSGGRGNTEAFF.

In nucleotides, the CDR3 is TGTGCCAGCAGCCCTGGAGAGGCCGTCGTGTACAATGAGCAGTTCTTC. It translates to CASSPGEAVVYNEQFF. The V call is TRBV5-4, the J call TRBJ2-1; D uncertain. Trimming left V 4 bases short and J 4 bases short, with 18 bases between. Germline V gives CDR1 SGHNT, CDR2 YYREEE (reference sequence). CDR3 length equals 16 residues.

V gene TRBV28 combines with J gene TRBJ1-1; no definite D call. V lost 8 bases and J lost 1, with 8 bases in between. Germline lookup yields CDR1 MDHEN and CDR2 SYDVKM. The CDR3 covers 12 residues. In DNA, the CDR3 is TGTGCCAGCGTCACAGCGAACACTGAAGCTTTCTTT. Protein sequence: CASVTANTEAFF.

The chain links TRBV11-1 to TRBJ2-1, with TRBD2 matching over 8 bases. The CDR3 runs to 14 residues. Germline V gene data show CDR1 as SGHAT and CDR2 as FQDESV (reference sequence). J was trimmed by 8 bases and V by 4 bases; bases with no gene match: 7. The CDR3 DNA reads TGTGCCAGCAGCTGGGGTGCGGGAGGATATGAGCAGTTCTTC. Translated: CASSWGAGGYEQFF. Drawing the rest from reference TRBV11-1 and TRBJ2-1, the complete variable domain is EAEVAQSPRYKITEKSQAVAFWCDPISGHATLYWYRQILGQGPELLVQFQDESVVDDSQLPKDRFSAERLKGVDSTLKIQPAELGDSAMYLCASSWGAGGYEQFFGPGTRLTVL.

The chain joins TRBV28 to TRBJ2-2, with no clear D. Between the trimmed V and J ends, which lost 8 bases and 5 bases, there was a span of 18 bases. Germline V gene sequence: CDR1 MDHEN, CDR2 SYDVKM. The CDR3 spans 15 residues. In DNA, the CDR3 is TGTGCCAGCTATGCTCAGGACCGAAGGACCGGGGAGCTGTTTTTT. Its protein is CASYAQDRRTGELFF. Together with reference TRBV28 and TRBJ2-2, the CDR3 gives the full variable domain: DVKVTQSSRYLVKRTGEKVFLECVQDMDHENMFWYRQDPGLGLRLIYFSYDVKMKEKGDIPEGYSVSREKKERFSLILESASTNQTSMYLCASYAQDRRTGELFFGEGSRLTVL.

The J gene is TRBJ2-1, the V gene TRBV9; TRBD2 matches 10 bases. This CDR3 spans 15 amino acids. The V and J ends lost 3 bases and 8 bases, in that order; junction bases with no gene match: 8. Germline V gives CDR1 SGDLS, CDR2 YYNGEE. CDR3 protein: CASSASGGALDEQFF. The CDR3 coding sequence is TGTGCCAGCAGCGCCAGCGGGGGGGCCTTGGATGAGCAGTTCTTC.